The 12 T cell receptor beta chains presented below share a single source sample, sequenced in a study of blood T cells in healthy people across ages. PCR was performed a second time for 7 to 11 cycles using a sample-barcoded 5' primer and a J-beta primer mix. One entry per CDR3 protein, called by TCRdb with MiXCR from the 5' RACE reads. The sample lists approximately 900,000 distinct CDR3 sequences, approximately 49% occurring once. The specimen was blood. All receptors derive from a man aged 25 to 40 in good health.

The V and J genes are TRBV12-3 or TRBV12-4 and TRBJ1-6; TRBD1 agrees at 7 bases. This CDR3 comprises 15 residues. With 6 bases clipped from V and 7 bases from J, the junction kept 9 bases outside the gene matches. Here the CDR3 reads CASSPEEGANSPLHF. The CDR3 nucleotides are TGTGCCAGCAGCCCTGAAGAGGGGGCAAATTCACCCCTCCACTTT.

The rearrangement links TRBV20-1 to TRBJ2-1, with 7 bases identical to TRBD2. The germline V gene encodes CDR1 DFQATT and CDR2 SNEGSKA (reference sequence). Losses at the gene ends were 1 base for V and 2 bases for J; bases not matched to a gene: 14. The CDR3 totals 18 residues. In nucleotides, the CDR3 is TGCAGTGCTAGAGCCCTCTCCGTGCGGGGGTCAACCTACAATGAGCAGTTCTTC. Translated: CSARALSVRGSTYNEQFF.

This chain uses TRBV4-1 with TRBJ2-1, with D possibly matching TRBD2 (6 bases). Trimming took off 2 bases at V and 8 bases at J, with 16 bases between the two ends. Germline V CDR1 and CDR2: MGHRA, YSYEKL. The CDR3 covers 15 residues. The CDR3: CASSQTGWRGDEQFF. The CDR3 nucleotides are TGCGCCAGCAGCCAAACCGGGTGGCGGGGCGATGAGCAGTTCTTC.

Remarks on this clonotype: The junction does not match germline at one end; this may be a read error. The chain is built from TRBV5-1 and TRBJ1-1, with no clear D. Per germline, CDR1 SGHRS and CDR2 YFSETQ. The CDR3 contains 14 residues. This CDR3 reads CASSLYSSNTEAFF. Written as DNA, the CDR3 is TGTGCCAGCAGTTTGTACAGCTCGAACACTGAAGCTTTCTTT.

This chain links TRBV7-9 with TRBJ1-4; no definite D call. The CDR3 has 16 residues. The V gene lost 0 bases and the J gene lost 7 bases, with 15 bases spanning the gap. The germline CDR1 and CDR2 sequences are SEHNR and FQNEAQ (reference sequence). The CDR3 here is CASSLAWSREGEKLFF. Written as DNA, the CDR3 is TGTGCCAGCAGCTTAGCATGGAGTAGGGAAGGTGAAAAACTGTTTTTT.

This clonotype was seen at least ten times. V is TRBV12-3 or TRBV12-4 and J is TRBJ2-7, with D possibly being TRBD1 (5 bases). V lost 6 bases and J lost 2, with 14 bases in between. CDR3 length: 14 amino acids. The DNA for the CDR3 is TGTGCCAGCAGCCCGGTGGGGCCCGCCTACGAGCAGTACTTC. Amino acid sequence: CASSPVGPAYEQYF.

V is TRBV14 and J is TRBJ1-2, with D maybe TRBD1 (6 bases). CDR3 length: 14 residues. V lost 4 bases, J lost 4 bases, and 13 bases lay in between. Per the germline V gene, CDR1 is SGHDN and CDR2 is FVKESK. Here the CDR3 DNA reads TGTGCCAGCAGCCGATCGCAGGGGATCTATGGCTACACCTTC. This gives the protein CASSRSQGIYGYTF. The full variable domain, completed using reference TRBV14 and TRBJ1-2, is EAGVTQFPSHSVIEKGQTVTLRCDPISGHDNLYWYRRVMGKEIKFLLHFVKESKQDESGMPNNRFLAERTGGTYSTLKVQPAELEDSGVYFCASSRSQGIYGYTFGSGTRLTVV.

This chain connects TRBV3-1 to TRBJ2-3, with 12 nucleotides matching TRBD2. The CDR3 has 17 residues. The V gene end was trimmed by 2 bases and the J gene end by 3 bases; junction bases not matched to a gene: 6. Germline CDR1 is LGHDT and CDR2 is YNNKEL (reference sequence). CDR3 residues: CASSQRTSGEGTDTQYF. The CDR3, as DNA: TGTGCCAGCAGCCAAAGGACTAGCGGGGAGGGTACAGATACGCAGTATTTT.

A few counts support this clonotype. The chain has TRBV2 and TRBJ2-1, with 8 bases matching TRBD2. The CDR3 runs 17 residues. The ends lost 0 bases at V and 8 bases at J; junction bases unmatched: 12. CDR1 is SNHLY, CDR2 FYNNEI, per germline. CDR3 nucleotides: TGTGCCAGCAGTGAAGCGCTTCGGGGGGGCCCCTTCGATGAGCAGTTCTTC. As protein: CASSEALRGGPFDEQFF.

This clonotype was counted at least ten times. This chain connects TRBV12-3 or TRBV12-4 to TRBJ1-6; 11 positions match TRBD1. CDR3 length: 15 residues. The V and J ends lost 6 bases and 9 bases, in that order; junction bases with no gene match: 7. The CDR3 spells CASSPTGQGVSPLHF. For the CDR3, the DNA is TGTGCCAGCAGCCCTACGGGACAGGGGGTTTCACCCCTCCACTTT.

This clonotype was counted only a few times. V and J are TRBV27 and TRBJ2-5, with D tentatively TRBD1 (6 bases). Near its end, the DNA agrees better with TRBJ2-7, so the J call may be wrong. Per the germline V gene, CDR1 is MNHEY and CDR2 is SMNVEV (reference sequence). CDR3 length: 15 residues. The chain's CDR3 is CASSLGPGAAYEQYF. For the CDR3, the DNA is TGTGCCAGCAGTTTGGGGCCAGGGGCGGCCTACGAGCAGTACTTC.

V and J are TRBV3-1 and TRBJ1-2, with D unresolved. The CDR3 is made up of 14 amino acids. Germline V lookup: CDR1 LGHDT, CDR2 YNNKEL (reference sequence). Between the trimmed V and J ends, which lost 2 bases and 4 bases, there was a span of 11 bases. The CDR3 loop reads CASSQRKASYGYTF. The CDR3 DNA sequence: TGTGCCAGCAGCCAACGAAAAGCTAGCTATGGCTACACCTTC.